A single sample gave rise to the 20 T cell receptor beta chains below, sequenced in a study of blood T cell repertoires in COVID-19. The data were produced by immunoSEQ multiplex PCR, yet TCRdb's version contains in-frame clones alone and is incomplete. The sample has 490,000 or so clones, more than 85% seen once. The sequenced sample consisted of PBMCs or T cells enriched from blood (not recorded which). The receptors stem from a woman aged 60-75 years who had recovered from COVID-19.

This chain links TRBV6-5 with TRBJ1-2, with 7 bases matching TRBD1. Germline CDR1 MNHEY, CDR2 SVGAGI. V trimming: 8 bases; J trimming: 6 bases; junction bases outside the gene matches: 15. The CDR3 extends over 15 amino acids. The CDR3 DNA sequence: TGTGCCAGCGCCCCCGGAACGACAGGGAATCATGGCTACACCTTC. This gives the protein CASAPGTTGNHGYTF.

A single count supports this clone. The V call is TRBV24-1, the J call TRBJ2-3; 12 bases fit TRBD2. The CDR3 contains 19 residues. The V segment lost 2 bases and the J segment 0 bases; nucleotides outside the gene matches: 8. CDR1 and CDR2 from the germline V gene are KGHDR and SFDVKD. The CDR3: CATSDSRLGLAGSTDTQYF. The CDR3 DNA reads TGTGCCACCAGTGATTCCCGCCTCGGACTAGCGGGGAGCACAGATACGCAGTATTTT.

This chain uses TRBV6-4 with TRBJ2-5; 8 nucleotides agree with TRBD1. This CDR3 is 15 amino acids long. V lost 6 bases and J lost 1; bases outside the gene matches: 7. Germline CDR1 and CDR2: MRHNA and SNTAGT. The CDR3 coding sequence is TGTGCCAGCAGCCCCGGACAGGGATCCCAAGAGACCCAGTACTTC. Translating it yields CASSPGQGSQETQYF.

This chain connects TRBV5-5 to TRBJ1-6; TRBD1 is a possible D gene (5 bases). The CDR3 runs 14 residues. The germline V and J ends were trimmed by 4 bases and 7 bases, with 12 bases remaining between them. Germline values: CDR1 SGHKS, CDR2 YYEKEE (reference sequence). The DNA for the CDR3 is TGTGCCAGCAGCGGCGGGACGGTGAATTCACCCCTCCACTTT. Residues: CASSGGTVNSPLHF.

The chain links TRBV29-1 to TRBJ1-5; 8 positions agree with TRBD1. This CDR3 comprises 14 residues. Unmatched junction bases numbered 7, after V lost 5 bases and J lost 4 bases. Per germline, CDR1 SQVTM and CDR2 ANQGSEA. CDR3 nucleotides: TGCAGCGTTAGAGACAGGGGACCTAATCAGCCCCAGCATTTT. Residues: CSVRDRGPNQPQHF.

V and J are TRBV3-1 (or the pseudogene TRBV3-2) and TRBJ1-6; a weak D match, TRBD1 (6 bases). CDR3 length equals 15 residues. The germline V gene encodes CDR1 LGHDT and CDR2 YNNKEL (reference sequence). Trimming shortened V by 1 base and J by 8 bases, and 12 bases separated the two germline ends. The CDR3: CASSQGTDGDSPLHF. DNA of the CDR3: TGTGCCAGCAGCCAAGGGACAGACGGAGATTCACCCCTCCACTTT.

The chain has TRBV20-1 and TRBJ1-5; 7 bases fit TRBD1. The V and J ends lost 3 bases and 4 bases, in that order; junction bases with no gene match: 6. CDR1 is DFQATT, CDR2 SNEGSKA, per germline (reference sequence). This CDR3 is built from 14 residues. Written as DNA, the CDR3 is TGCAGTGCTAGTAGGGACAGCCCGAATCAGCCCCAGCATTTT. This gives the protein CSASRDSPNQPQHF.

Here the CDR3 DNA reads TGTGCCAGCAGCCTCTCTAGCGGGACCTACGAGCAGTACGTC. Translating it yields CASSLSSGTYEQYV. The chain combines TRBV7-2 with TRBJ2-7; 9 nucleotides match TRBD2. V gave up 5 bases and J gave up 2 bases; unmatched junction bases: 4. CDR1 and CDR2 from the germline V gene are SGHTA and FQGNSA. The CDR3 runs 14 residues.

V usage is TRBV30 and J usage is TRBJ1-1; 7 bases match TRBD1. The germline CDR1 and CDR2 sequences are GTSNPN and SVGIG (reference sequence). CDR3 length: 13 amino acids. With V trimmed by 2 bases and J by 4 bases, 4 bases remained unmatched. CDR3 loop: CAWSLRGRTEAFF. As DNA, the CDR3 is TGTGCCTGGAGTCTAAGGGGGCGCACTGAAGCTTTCTTT.

This chain connects TRBV6-6 to TRBJ1-2; a possible D gene is TRBD1 (6 bases). The CDR3 runs to 11 residues. The V gene lost 1 base and the J gene lost 10 bases, with 7 bases spanning the gap. The germline CDR1 and CDR2 sequences are MNHNY and SVGAGI (reference sequence). The CDR3 protein is CASSYYRDYTF. The CDR3 coding sequence is TGTGCCAGCAGTTACTACAGGGACTACACCTTC.

This chain connects TRBV10-3 to TRBJ1-4, with a possible D match to TRBD1 (6 bases). In germline, CDR1 is ENHRY, CDR2 SYGVKD. V was trimmed by 8 bases and J by 4 bases, leaving 8 bases between them. The CDR3 sequence is 12 residues long. CDR3 sequence (DNA): TGTGCCATCGGCAGGGGTAATGAAAAACTGTTTTTT. This translates into CAIGRGNEKLFF.

This clone was detected once. The V and J genes are TRBV11-3 and TRBJ1-2, with D possibly being TRBD1 (6 bases). Germline V gives CDR1 SGHNT, CDR2 YENEEA. Trimming shortened V by 4 bases and J by 3 bases, and 12 bases separated the two germline ends. This CDR3 region has 14 residues. The DNA for the CDR3 is TGTGCCAGCAGCTCCCCGGGGGGCTACTATGGCTACACCTTC. Encoded protein: CASSSPGGYYGYTF.

The chain carries TRBV4-1 and TRBJ1-1, with 8 bases aligning to TRBD1. J lost 7 bases, V lost 0 bases, and 10 bases had no gene match. The CDR3 is 16 residues long. The germline CDR1 and CDR2 sequences are MGHRA and YSYEKL. CDR3 sequence: CASSQERRQGFGEAFF. CDR3 DNA sequence: TGCGCCAGCAGCCAAGAACGGAGACAGGGGTTTGGTGAAGCTTTCTTT.

The chain couples TRBV9 to TRBJ2-2; D not resolved. From germline, CDR1 is SGDLS and CDR2 YYNGEE. Trimming removed 5 bases at V and 6 bases at J, with 14 bases between. The CDR3 has 14 amino acids. This CDR3 is CASSPSGVSGELFF. For the CDR3, the DNA is TGTGCCAGCAGTCCCAGTGGTGTATCCGGGGAGCTGTTTTTT.

The J gene is TRBJ1-2, the V gene TRBV5-6; D gene uncertain. Trimming cost V 0 bases and J 6 bases, with 12 bases left between them. CDR1 is SGHDT, CDR2 YYEEEE, per germline. The CDR3 is made up of 14 amino acids. The CDR3 DNA reads TGTGCCAGCAGCTTGGGATTCGCCAGTAATGGCTACACCTTC. Its translation is CASSLGFASNGYTF.

The chain links TRBV6-5 to TRBJ2-3; D perhaps matches TRBD2 (6 bases). This CDR3 region has 15 residues. V lost 8 bases, J lost 1 base, and 16 bases lay in between. The germline gives CDR1 MNHEY, CDR2 SVGAGI. DNA for the CDR3: TGTGCCAGCTCTTCCCTAGAGCGGGGCACAGATACGCAGTATTTT. It translates to CASSSLERGTDTQYF.

This clone showed up just once. In DNA form, the CDR3 reads TGCGCCAGCAGCCCTCAGACAGGGAGCACCGGGGAGCTGTTTTTT. This translates into CASSPQTGSTGELFF. This chain uses TRBV5-1 with TRBJ2-2, with 7 bases identical to TRBD1. From germline, CDR1 is SGHRS and CDR2 YFSETQ. V shed 4 bases, J shed 4 bases, and the junction held 7 bases outside the gene matches. The CDR3 is 15 amino acids. The full variable domain, its missing parts supplied by reference TRBV5-1 and TRBJ2-2, is KAGVTQTPRYLIKTRGQQVTLSCSPISGHRSVSWYQQTPGQGLQFLFEYFSETQRNKGNFPGRFSGRQFSNSRSEMNVSTLELGDSALYLCASSPQTGSTGELFFGEGSRLTVL.

This chain uses TRBV11-2 with TRBJ2-3, with D perhaps matching TRBD2 (5 bases). Germline values: CDR1 SGHAT, CDR2 FQNNGV. Trimming stripped 0 bases from V and 6 bases from J, with 16 bases between. The CDR3 consists of 16 residues. CDR3 loop: CASSLEARTAYDTQYF. DNA of the CDR3: TGTGCCAGCAGCTTAGAGGCTAGGACTGCGTATGATACGCAGTATTTT.

This chain joins TRBV24-1 and TRBJ1-2, with 11 bases aligning to TRBD1. Losses at the gene ends were 3 bases for V and 8 bases for J; bases not matched to a gene: 7. The CDR3 runs to 15 residues. Germline-derived CDR1 and CDR2 are KGHDR and SFDVKD. The CDR3 region has the DNA TGTGCCACCAGTGATCCCGGACAGGGGGCGCAGGGCTACACCTTC. It specifies CATSDPGQGAQGYTF.

The chain joins TRBV19 to TRBJ1-2; D may be TRBD1 (5 bases). The germline gives CDR1 LNHDA, CDR2 SQIVND (reference sequence). V lost 3 bases, J lost 3 bases, and 5 bases lay in between. The CDR3 totals 12 residues. The CDR3 reads CASSMTDYGYTF. For the CDR3, the DNA is TGTGCCAGTAGTATGACAGACTATGGCTACACCTTC.